The source of this TCR beta chain is a study of technical replicates of blood from a handful of donors. The table came from immunoSEQ multiplex PCR; TCRdb's copy has only in-frame clones and leaves some out. The sample contains tens of thousands of clones, approximately 90% of which appear only once. The CDR3 totals 16 residues. V trimming: 0 bases; J trimming: 5 bases; junction bases outside the gene matches: 10. The germline CDR1 and CDR2 sequences are SGHRS and YFSETQ. This sequence joins TRBV5-1 and TRBJ2-5, with TRBD1 matching 7 bases. This sequence originates from a human donor in good health. What was sequenced was T cells isolated from PBMCs. Written as DNA, the CDR3 is TGCGCCAGCAGCTTGGGGGGAATGACAGGGTTCGAGACCCAGTACTTC. Its protein is CASSLGGMTGFETQYF.